This T cell receptor (beta chain) was identified during a study of OX40 agonist ivuxolimab in advanced cancers. In germline, CDR1 is MNHEY, CDR2 SMNVEV (reference sequence). After removal of 7 bases from V and 8 bases from J, the junction contained 10 bases not matched to a gene. The CDR3 totals 15 residues. As regards this clone: Its antigen is undetermined.

Exclusion applied to patients with autoimmune disease history or systemic immunosuppression. Study-level results: The CD4+ and CD8+ T cells in the blood had expanded clonally by week 6 at 0.1 to 3.0 mg/kg.

Profiled with immunoSEQ multiplex PCR; TCRdb holds only in-frame clones, not every one. The profile covers 77,000 or so clones, with more than 80% appearing a single time and roughly 2.3% taken by the ten largest. The chain carries TRBV27 and TRBJ2-3; 12 bases match TRBD2. This clonotype was sampled from an adult with an advanced solid tumor such as melanoma, head and neck, liver or kidney cancer. Sequences were derived from CD4+ or CD8+ T cells sorted from blood, sampled in a trial of the OX40 agonist ivuxolimab. The CDR3 is CASTLSGLAGTTQYF. The CDR3 DNA is TGTGCCAGCACCCTGAGTGGACTAGCGGGAACTACGCAGTATTTT.